This TCR beta chain was profiled in a study of Ad26.COV2.S vaccination and SARS-CoV-2 variants listed by TCRdb under 2021. Background on the whole study: Donors in the vaccine arm were drawn from COV1001, a phase I-IIa trial of Ad26.COV2.S in healthy adults that was multicentre, randomized, double-blind and placebo-controlled. Dosing of Ad26.COV2.S was intramuscular, at either 5x10^10 or 1x10^11 viral particles, delivered as one shot or as two shots spaced 56 days apart. TCRbeta repertoire sequencing served as the tool for gauging how specific and how broad the SARS-CoV-2-reactive T cell receptors were following Ad26.COV2.S vaccination. A total of roughly 32 samples were included in the TCR-sequenced set, comprising some 20 Ad26.COV2.S vaccine recipients, 5 placebo recipients and 8 SARS-CoV-2 convalescent individuals. Participants in the trial were split at random into five groups of five each, receiving low-dose or high-dose Ad26.COV2.S once or twice, or else placebo on both occasions. Blinding of investigators to trial group allocation was maintained during experiments and outcome assessment.

This clone came up a few times. Its specific antigen is unknown. No clone much larger than this one lies a single base away; base qualities are absent. The immunoSEQ Assay was the method used to sequence TCRbeta CDR3 regions. After extraction, genomic DNA underwent amplification by bias-controlled multiplex PCR, followed by high-throughput sequencing. From the authors' description of their analysis: To quantify the absolute abundance of every unique TCRbeta CDR3 region, sequences were collapsed and filtered. T cell fraction was estimated by normalization of TCRbeta template counts to usable DNA, with usable DNA being measured through amplification of reference genes present in all nucleated cells. Repertoire TCRs were annotated as SARS-CoV-2-specific when V gene, CDR3 amino acid sequence and J gene were exactly matched to a known reactive TCR set. The reference SARS-CoV-2 TCR set came from MIRA and was filtered for enrichment in COVID-19-positive ImmuneCODE repertoires, removing public or cross-reactive TCRs. Based on the MIRA antigens, annotated TCRs were further analysed at the level of specific ORF or position within ORF. Breadth was defined as the number of annotated unique rearrangements divided by the total number of unique productive rearrangements, and depth was defined as the summed frequency of the annotated unique rearrangements. Two-sided Wilcoxon rank-sum tests were used to compare TCR breadth between groups. TCRdb mirrors the immuneACCESS table, restricted to in-frame sequences. Some clones are absent from its copies; in checked studies, under half trace to an unresolved V gene, and the reason for the others is unknown. For V, J and clone size, that table is used; D and trimming come from the DNA. The sample table lists about 440,000 clones, roughly 87% of them with a count of one. The top ten clonotypes cover around 4.5% of the sample.

Findings and caveats that apply to the study as a whole: Vaccine and placebo recipients had comparable non-spike TCR breadth, which fits with the vaccine containing only spike. According to the authors, total T cell responses may have been underestimated by the TCR breadth and depth analyses. Ad26.COV2.S recipients had higher spike-specific TCR breadth than placebo recipients (P = 0.0014). The study was not powered for comparison of responses between vaccine doses or regimens. Substantial breadth of spike-specific CD8+ and CD4+ T cell responses was reported after vaccination.

CDR1 and CDR2 (KGHSH, LQKENI) derive from the germline V gene. V is pruned by 4 bases and J by 5 bases, leaving 8 bases of the junction without a gene match. The CDR3 numbers 15 residues from cysteine through phenylalanine. Here the CDR3 DNA is all that survives: 45 bases in frame from base 1. Per the publication, the treatment or condition label means: about 20 received Ad26.COV2.S at low or high dose, single or two shots; about 5 received placebo; per-sample allocation not given. For vaccine and placebo recipients, repertoires were sequenced using samples collected on day 63 after the first injection. Between 29 July and 7 August 2020, Cohort 1b enrolled about 27 adults aged 18-55 years at one site in Boston, USA. Ad26.COV2.S consisted of a replication-incompetent adenovirus type 26 vector by which a prefusion-stabilized SARS-CoV-2 spike protein from the original Wuhan strain was expressed.

This material consisted of peripheral blood, taken in a trial of Ad26.COV2.S vaccine versus placebo. The V and J segments used are TRBV18 and TRBJ2-5; the central 9 bases match TRBD1. The sequence was obtained from a person between 18 and 60 years old who received the Ad26.COV2.S COVID-19 vaccine or a placebo. DNA sequence: TGTGCCAGCTCACAACTACAGGGGGCTTTGGAGACCCAGTACTTC. It encodes CASSQLQGALETQYF.